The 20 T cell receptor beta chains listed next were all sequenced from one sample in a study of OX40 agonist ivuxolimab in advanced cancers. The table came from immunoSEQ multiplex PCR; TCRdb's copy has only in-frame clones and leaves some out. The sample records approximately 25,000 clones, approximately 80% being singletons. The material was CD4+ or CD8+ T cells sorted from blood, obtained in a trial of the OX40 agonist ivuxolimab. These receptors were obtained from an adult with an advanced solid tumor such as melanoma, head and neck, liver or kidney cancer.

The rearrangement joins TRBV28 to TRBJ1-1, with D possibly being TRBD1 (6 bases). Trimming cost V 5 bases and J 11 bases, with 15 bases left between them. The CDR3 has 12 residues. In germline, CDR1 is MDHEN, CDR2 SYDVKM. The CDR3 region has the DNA TGTGCCAGCAGTCTCGGAGGGGGAAAGGCTTTCTTT. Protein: CASSLGGGKAFF. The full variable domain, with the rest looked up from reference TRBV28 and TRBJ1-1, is DVKVTQSSRYLVKRTGEKVFLECVQDMDHENMFWYRQDPGLGLRLIYFSYDVKMKEKGDIPEGYSVSREKKERFSLILESASTNQTSMYLCASSLGGGKAFFGQGTRLTVV.

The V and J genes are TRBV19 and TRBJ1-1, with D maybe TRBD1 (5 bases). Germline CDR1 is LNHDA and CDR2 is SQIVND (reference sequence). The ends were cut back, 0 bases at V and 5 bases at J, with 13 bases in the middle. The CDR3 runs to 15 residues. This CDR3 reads CASSIDQGWGTEAFF. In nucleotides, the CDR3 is TGTGCCAGTAGTATAGATCAGGGTTGGGGAACTGAAGCTTTCTTT.

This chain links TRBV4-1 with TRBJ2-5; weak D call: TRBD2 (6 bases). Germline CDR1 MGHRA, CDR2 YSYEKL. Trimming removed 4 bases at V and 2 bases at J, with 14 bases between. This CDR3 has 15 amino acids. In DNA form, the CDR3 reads TGCGCCAGCAGCCTTTCCGGGACTCTACAAGAGACCCAGTACTTC. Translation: CASSLSGTLQETQYF.

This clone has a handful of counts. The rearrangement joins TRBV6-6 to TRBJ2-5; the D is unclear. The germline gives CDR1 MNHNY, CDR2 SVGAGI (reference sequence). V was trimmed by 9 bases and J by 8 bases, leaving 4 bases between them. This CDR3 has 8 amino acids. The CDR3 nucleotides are TGTGCCAGTGACACCCAGTACTTC. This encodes CASDTQYF.

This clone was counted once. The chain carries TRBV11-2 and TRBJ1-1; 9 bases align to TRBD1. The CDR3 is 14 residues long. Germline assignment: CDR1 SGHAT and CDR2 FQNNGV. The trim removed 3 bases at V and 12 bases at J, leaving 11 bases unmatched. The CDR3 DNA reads TGTGCCAGCAGCTTGGGGACAGGGCAGGTTAAAACTTTCTTT. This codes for CASSLGTGQVKTFF.

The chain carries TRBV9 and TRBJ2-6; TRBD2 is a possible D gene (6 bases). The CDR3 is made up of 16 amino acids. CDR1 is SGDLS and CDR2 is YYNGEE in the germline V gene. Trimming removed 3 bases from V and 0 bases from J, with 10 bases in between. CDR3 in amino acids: CASSGAGVSGANVLTF. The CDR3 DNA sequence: TGTGCCAGCAGCGGAGCGGGTGTCTCTGGGGCCAACGTCCTGACTTTC.

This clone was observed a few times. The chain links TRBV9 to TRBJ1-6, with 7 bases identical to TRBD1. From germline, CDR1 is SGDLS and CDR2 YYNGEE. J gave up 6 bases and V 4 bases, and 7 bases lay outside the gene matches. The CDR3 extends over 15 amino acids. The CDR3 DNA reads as TGTGCCAGCAGCCCGACAGGGACAGCTAATTCACCCCTCCACTTT. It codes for CASSPTGTANSPLHF. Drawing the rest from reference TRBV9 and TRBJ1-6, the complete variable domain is DSGVTQTPKHLITATGQRVTLRCSPRSGDLSVYWYQQSLDQGLQFLIQYYNGEERAKGNILERFSAQQFPDLHSELNLSSLELGDSALYFCASSPTGTANSPLHFGNGTRLTVT.

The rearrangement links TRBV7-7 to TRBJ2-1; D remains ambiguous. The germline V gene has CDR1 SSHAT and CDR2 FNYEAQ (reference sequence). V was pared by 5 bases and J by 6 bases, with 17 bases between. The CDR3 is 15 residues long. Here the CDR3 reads CASSPLLVVANEQFF. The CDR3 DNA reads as TGTGCCAGCAGCCCGCTGTTGGTGGTGGCCAATGAGCAGTTCTTC.

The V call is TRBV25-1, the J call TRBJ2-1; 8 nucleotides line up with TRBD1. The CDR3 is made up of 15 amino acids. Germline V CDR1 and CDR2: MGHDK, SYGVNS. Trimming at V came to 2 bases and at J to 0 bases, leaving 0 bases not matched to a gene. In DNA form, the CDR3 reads TGTGCCAGCAGTGAAACAGGGGGCTCCTACAATGAGCAGTTCTTC. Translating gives CASSETGGSYNEQFF.

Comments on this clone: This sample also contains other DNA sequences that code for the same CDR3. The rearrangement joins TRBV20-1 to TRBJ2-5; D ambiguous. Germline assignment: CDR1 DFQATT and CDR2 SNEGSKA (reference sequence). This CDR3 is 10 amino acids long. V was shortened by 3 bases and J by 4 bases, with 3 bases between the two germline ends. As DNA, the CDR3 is TGCAGTGCTAGTGGAGAGACCCAGTACTTC. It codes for CSASGETQYF.

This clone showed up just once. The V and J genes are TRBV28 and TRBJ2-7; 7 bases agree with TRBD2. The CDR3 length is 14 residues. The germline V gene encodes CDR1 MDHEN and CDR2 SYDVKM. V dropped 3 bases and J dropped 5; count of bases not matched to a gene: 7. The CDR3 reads CASSFTTSYHEQYF. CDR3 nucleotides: TGTGCCAGCAGTTTCACGACTAGCTACCACGAGCAGTACTTC.

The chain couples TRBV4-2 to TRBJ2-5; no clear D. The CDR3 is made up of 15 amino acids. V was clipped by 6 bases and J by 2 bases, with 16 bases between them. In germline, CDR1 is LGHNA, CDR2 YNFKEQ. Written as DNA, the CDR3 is TGTGCCAGCAGACCCCAAGCCTACGGGCAAGAGACCCAGTACTTC. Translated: CASRPQAYGQETQYF.

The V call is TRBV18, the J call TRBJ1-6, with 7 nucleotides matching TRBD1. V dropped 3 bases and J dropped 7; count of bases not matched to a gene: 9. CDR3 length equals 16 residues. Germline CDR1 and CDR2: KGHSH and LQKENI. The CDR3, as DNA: TGTGCCAGCTCACCTTCTAACAGGGGAGGAAATTCACCCCTCCACTTT. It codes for CASSPSNRGGNSPLHF.

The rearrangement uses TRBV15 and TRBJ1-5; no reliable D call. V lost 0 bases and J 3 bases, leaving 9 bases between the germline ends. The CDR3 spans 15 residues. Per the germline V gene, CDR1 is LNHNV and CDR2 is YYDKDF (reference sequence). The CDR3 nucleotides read TGTGCCACCAGCAGAGATCTAGGGCCCAATCAGCCCCAGCATTTT. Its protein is CATSRDLGPNQPQHF.

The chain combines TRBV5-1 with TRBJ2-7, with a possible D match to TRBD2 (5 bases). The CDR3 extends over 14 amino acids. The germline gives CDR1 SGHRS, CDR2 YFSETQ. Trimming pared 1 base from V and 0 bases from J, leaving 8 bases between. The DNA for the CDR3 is TGCGCCAGCAGCTTGAATCGGGGCTCCTACGAGCAGTACTTC. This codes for CASSLNRGSYEQYF.

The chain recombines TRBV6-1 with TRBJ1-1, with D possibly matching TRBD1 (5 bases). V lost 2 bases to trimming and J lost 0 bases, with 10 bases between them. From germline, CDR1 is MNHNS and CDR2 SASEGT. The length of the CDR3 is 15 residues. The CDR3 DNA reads TGTGCCAGCAGTGAATTTGGGGCCCTGAACACTGAAGCTTTCTTT. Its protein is CASSEFGALNTEAFF.

This CDR3 is CASTRTTSGYSSSYNEQFF. In DNA, the CDR3 is TGTGCCAGCACGAGAACCACTAGCGGGTATTCGAGCTCCTACAATGAGCAGTTCTTC. The rearrangement links TRBV2 to TRBJ2-1; TRBD2 aligns across 9 bases. This CDR3 comprises 19 residues. With 7 bases clipped from V and 0 bases from J, the junction kept 16 bases outside the gene matches. Germline V CDR1 and CDR2: SNHLY, FYNNEI.

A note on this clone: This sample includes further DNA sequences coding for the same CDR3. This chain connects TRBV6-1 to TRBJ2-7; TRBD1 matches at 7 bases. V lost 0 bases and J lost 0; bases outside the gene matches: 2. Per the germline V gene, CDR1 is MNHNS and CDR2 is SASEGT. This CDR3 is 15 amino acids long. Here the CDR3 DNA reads TGTGCCAGCAGTGAAGCCGCAGGGGGCTCCTACGAGCAGTACTTC. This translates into CASSEAAGGSYEQYF.

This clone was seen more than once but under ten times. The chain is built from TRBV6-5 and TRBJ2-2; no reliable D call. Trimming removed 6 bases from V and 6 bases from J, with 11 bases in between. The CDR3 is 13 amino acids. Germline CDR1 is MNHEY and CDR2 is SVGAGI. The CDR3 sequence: CASSPITAGELFF. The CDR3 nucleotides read TGTGCCAGCAGCCCAATAACCGCCGGGGAGCTGTTTTTT.

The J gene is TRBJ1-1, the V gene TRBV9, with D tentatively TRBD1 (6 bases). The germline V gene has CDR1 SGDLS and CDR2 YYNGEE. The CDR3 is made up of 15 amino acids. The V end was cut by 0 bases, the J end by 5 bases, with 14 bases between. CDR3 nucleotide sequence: TGTGCCAGCAGCGTAGGGCCGGGGGCGATTACTGAAGCTTTCTTT. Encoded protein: CASSVGPGAITEAFF. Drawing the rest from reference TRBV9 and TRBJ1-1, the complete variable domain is DSGVTQTPKHLITATGQRVTLRCSPRSGDLSVYWYQQSLDQGLQFLIQYYNGEERAKGNILERFSAQQFPDLHSELNLSSLELGDSALYFCASSVGPGAITEAFFGQGTRLTVV.